The entry that follows covers one TCR beta chain sequence. This specimen belongs to a study of glioma-infiltrating T cells after dendritic cell vaccination. Study summary: Dendritic cells derived from monocytes and pulsed with autologous tumor lysate formed the vaccine.

PBMC sampling occurred before vaccination, two weeks after the third dose, and at progression. CDR1 MNHNS and CDR2 SASEGT come from the germline V gene. The CDR3 spans 14 residues. The junction had 8 bases not matched to a gene; V was cut back by 5 bases and J by 8 bases. Primers: 60 V beta forward and 13 J beta reverse. The method was immunoSEQ multiplex PCR; TCRdb's version includes in-frame clones alone and lacks a portion of them. Among around 96,000 clones listed, 70% to 80% were seen once. This sequence joins TRBV6-1 and TRBJ2-1; 8 positions agree with TRBD2. The sequence was collected from a human donor with glioblastoma. Specimen: blood, collected before dendritic cell vaccination. CDR3: CASSTRTSFYEQFF. The CDR3 DNA is TGTGCCAGCAGTACCCGGACTAGCTTCTATGAGCAGTTCTTC.